The T cell receptor beta chain described here comes from a study of spatial heterogeneity in lung cancer (dated by TCRdb to about 2019). About the full investigation: Beta-chain transcripts were consistently detected in greater numbers than alpha-chain transcripts, which likely reflected higher beta-chain transcript abundance. In the raw uncorrected reads, each unique combination of TCR and UMI appeared more than ten times on average. The study quantitatively compared TCR alpha and beta repertoires across multiple tumor regions, matched nontumor lung and blood in non-small cell lung cancer. TCR repertoire features were related to nonsynonymous mutation counts determined by whole-exome sequencing of tumor tissue. At surgery, hundreds of tumor regions, around 68 matched nontumor lung samples and 56 PBMC samples were TCR-sequenced for both alpha and beta chains.

Receptor libraries were prepared by 5' RACE. The sample was run on a NextSeq 500. In the TCR library protocol, a unique molecular identifier was attached to each TCR cDNA molecule so that PCR and sequencing errors could be corrected. The authors' analysis ran thus. Decombinator tools were used for TCR identification, UMI-based error correction and CDR3 extraction. TCRs above a frequency of 2 per 1,000, corresponding to the top 1% of the tumor frequency distribution, were defined as expanded. Renyi diversity was computed with the R vegan package after each repertoire had been subsampled 100 times to 5,000 TCRs. To build CDR3 similarity networks, amino acid triplet string-kernel similarity was used, and CDR3s were connected when their pairwise similarity was above 0.82. TCRdb reprocessed the public reads (quality trimming at Q25 with fastp, clone calling with MiXCR) and kept in-frame beta chains. Records with the same CDR3 protein are collapsed into one entry carrying the most frequent genes and DNA. The V and J calls come from TCRdb's annotation, not from the publication. The sample table contains 20,000 to 30,000 distinct CDR3 sequences; only one count was recorded for 4% to 6% of them. Roughly 5% of the sample goes to the ten largest clones.

This clonotype was seen repeatedly, ten times or more. The antigen this receptor binds is unknown. No much larger clone is present one base from it, and per-base qualities are unavailable. Per the publication, the time point label means: sample taken at primary tumor resection. Whole RNA extracted from tumor and nontumor lung tissue, or from cryopreserved PBMC samples, was used for TCR sequencing without cell sorting. Samples were obtained from approximately 76 patients with early-stage, untreated non-small cell lung cancer from the lung TRACERx cohort. Only patients for whom sufficient RNA was available from at least two tumor regions were selected for TCR sequencing. Study-level results and caveats: Additional single-cell paired TCR alpha and beta sequencing was considered necessary to confirm, at a functional level, the hypothesis that regional TCRs recognize regional mutations. Ubiquitous expanded tumor TCRs were detected in blood more often at tumor resection than at routine follow-up.

Including the terminal cysteine and phenylalanine, the CDR3 comprises 12 residues. The only DNA kept is the CDR3, 36 bases in frame from the first base. CDR1 and CDR2, looked up from the germline V gene (reference sequence), are DFQATT and SNEGSKA. V is cut by 1 base and J by 5 bases, and the space between the germline ends is 8 bases. The V and J segments used are TRBV20-1 and TRBJ2-5; the D gene assignment is ambiguous. Sequenced here: PBMCs, sampled at surgery. This clonotype was obtained from a male donor with early-stage non-small cell lung cancer. Here the CDR3 is given as CSARAGLETQYF. The DNA reads as follows: TGCAGTGCTAGAGCAGGATTGGAGACCCAGTACTTC.